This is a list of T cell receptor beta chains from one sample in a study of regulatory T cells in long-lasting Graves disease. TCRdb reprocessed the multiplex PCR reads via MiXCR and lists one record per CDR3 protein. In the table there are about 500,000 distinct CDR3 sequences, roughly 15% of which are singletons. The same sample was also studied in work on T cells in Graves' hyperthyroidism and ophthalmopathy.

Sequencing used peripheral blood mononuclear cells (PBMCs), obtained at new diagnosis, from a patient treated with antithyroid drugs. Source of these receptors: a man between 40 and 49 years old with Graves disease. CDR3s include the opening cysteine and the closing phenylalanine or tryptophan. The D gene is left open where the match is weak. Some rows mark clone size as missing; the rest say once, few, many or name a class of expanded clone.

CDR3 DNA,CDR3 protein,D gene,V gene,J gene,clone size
TGCGCCAGCAGACGGTGGGGACAGGGTTCGAACACCGGGGAGCTGTTTTTT,CASRRWGQGSNTGELFF,TRBD1,TRBV5-1,TRBJ2-2,many
TGTGCCAGCAGCGATCGTATGAGCACTGAAGCTTTCTTT,CASSDRMSTEAFF,NA,TRBV7-3,TRBJ1-1,NA
TGCAGTGCTAGGTACCTGGACAGGCCGAACACTGAAGCTTTCTTT,CSARYLDRPNTEAFF,TRBD1,TRBV20-1,TRBJ1-1,many
TGTGCTAGTGGCAAAGCACTAGCGGGAGGGGACAATGAGCAGTTCTTC,CASGKALAGGDNEQFF,TRBD2,TRBV12-5,TRBJ2-1,many
TGTGCCTGGAGAACGGGGCGGTGGACCACAGATACGCAGTATTTT,CAWRTGRWTTDTQYF,NA,TRBV30,TRBJ2-3,many
TGCAGCGTTGCCGGGATACACTACGATCAGTACTTC,CSVAGIHYDQYF,NA,TRBV29-1,TRBJ2-7,NA
TGTGCCAGCAGCGTAGAGGAGATAAGCAACGGGGAGCTGTTTTTT,CASSVEEISNGELFF,NA,TRBV9,TRBJ2-2,few
TGTGCCAGCAGCTTAGCTGGGACGGTTCACGAAAAACTGTTTTTT,CASSLAGTVHEKLFF,NA,TRBV7-9,TRBJ1-4,NA
TGTGCCAGCAGCCCCGCAGCGAACACTGAAGCTTTCTTT,CASSPAANTEAFF,NA,TRBV18,TRBJ1-1,many
TGTGCCAGCAGCCGACACACCGGGACAGGGATCGGGGAGCTGTTTTTT,CASSRHTGTGIGELFF,TRBD1,TRBV3-1,TRBJ2-2,many
TGTGCCAGCAGTTTCCCTGGGACACTCACTGGGGCCAACGTCCTGACTTTC,CASSFPGTLTGANVLTF,NA,TRBV28,TRBJ2-6,many
TGTGCCTGTATAGCAGCCACTGAGCAGTTCTTC,CACIAATEQFF,NA,TRBV30,TRBJ2-1,many
TGTGCCAGCAGGGTGGGCGGGGGCAATCAGCCCCAGCATTTT,CASRVGGGNQPQHF,NA,TRBV28,TRBJ1-5,NA
TGTGCCAGCAGTAACCTAGCGGGAGCGGGTGAGCAGTTCTTC,CASSNLAGAGEQFF,TRBD2,TRBV27,TRBJ2-1,many
TGTGCCAGCAGTTTCAAGGGTAGCGGGAGCTTCATCTACGAGCAGTACTTC,CASSFKGSGSFIYEQYF,TRBD2,TRBV28,TRBJ2-7,many